Listed here is a single T cell receptor beta chain. The data were taken from a study of blood T cell repertoires in COVID-19. TCRdb's copy holds only in-frame clones and misses some; the assay was immunoSEQ multiplex PCR. The sample yields more than 150,000 clones, roughly 90% seen once. This CDR3 has 15 amino acids. Per the germline V gene, CDR1 is SGHTA and CDR2 is FQGNSA. With V trimmed by 5 bases and J by 3 bases, 8 bases remained unmatched. The TCR originated in a man aged 35 to 55 with acute or convalescent COVID-19. The genes are TRBV7-2 and TRBJ2-7; 9 bases line up with TRBD1. Sample: peripheral blood. The DNA for the CDR3 is TGTGCCAGCAGCCCCGGGACAGGGATAAGCTACGAGCAGTACTTC. Translated, it gives CASSPGTGISYEQYF.